The 21 T cell receptor beta chains below all came from one sample that was sequenced in a study of blood T cell repertoires in COVID-19. The repertoire was sequenced with immunoSEQ multiplex PCR; TCRdb's copy has only in-frame clones and lacks some. Among around 160,000 clones listed, roughly 80% were seen once. Sequencing was done on a sample of peripheral blood. These receptors were obtained from a human donor in a cohort sampled during active COVID-19.

Only one count was recorded for this clone. The J gene is TRBJ2-1, the V gene TRBV2; 7 nucleotides match TRBD2. J was trimmed by 6 bases and V by 7 bases; bases with no gene match: 12. The CDR3 is 15 amino acids. Germline assignment: CDR1 SNHLY and CDR2 FYNNEI. The CDR3 spells CASTTTSRAGNEQFF. CDR3 nucleotide sequence: TGTGCCAGCACTACGACTAGCCGGGCGGGCAATGAGCAGTTCTTC.

The chain combines TRBV3-1 (or the pseudogene TRBV3-2) with TRBJ2-2; 11 bases fit TRBD1. This CDR3 spans 17 amino acids. Germline lookup yields CDR1 LGHDT and CDR2 YNNKEL (reference sequence). V gave up 7 bases and J gave up 3 bases; unmatched junction bases: 10. CDR3 region: CASTHLAGQGDTGELFF. CDR3 coding DNA: TGTGCCAGCACCCATTTGGCGGGACAGGGGGACACCGGGGAGCTGTTTTTT.

The gene calls are TRBV5-4 and TRBJ2-2, with D possibly being TRBD2 (5 bases). V dropped 4 bases and J dropped 3 bases, with 10 bases sitting between them. This CDR3 is built from 14 residues. Per germline, CDR1 SGHNT and CDR2 YYREEE (reference sequence). The CDR3 region is CASSGRRDTGELFF. The CDR3 region has the DNA TGTGCCAGCAGCGGGAGACGGGACACCGGGGAGCTGTTTTTT. The full variable domain, with the rest looked up from reference TRBV5-4 and TRBJ2-2, is ETGVTQSPTHLIKTRGQQVTLRCSSQSGHNTVSWYQQALGQGPQFIFQYYREEENGRGNFPPRFSGLQFPNYSSELNVNALELDDSALYLCASSGRRDTGELFFGEGSRLTVL.

The chain is built from TRBV11-3 and TRBJ2-1; D may be TRBD1 (6 bases). This CDR3 region has 17 residues. Germline V gene data show CDR1 as SGHNT and CDR2 as YENEEA. Trimming removed 3 bases at V and 6 bases at J, with 21 bases between. The CDR3 nucleotides are TGTGCCAGCAGCTTTGGGGGCCGGGCCAGGATGTTCAATGAGCAGTTCTTC. Translating gives CASSFGGRARMFNEQFF.

The V and J genes are TRBV12-3 or TRBV12-4 and TRBJ1-2, with D possibly being TRBD1 (6 bases). Trimming took off 6 bases at V and 4 bases at J, with 12 bases between the two ends. The CDR3 contains 13 residues. The CDR3 DNA reads as TGTGCCAGCAGCAGAACAGGGACCTATGGCTACACCTTC. Translated: CASSRTGTYGYTF.

This chain uses TRBV28 with TRBJ2-6, with D uncertain. This CDR3 contains 15 residues. Between the trimmed V and J ends, which lost 3 bases and 0 bases, there was a span of 6 bases. CDR1 and CDR2 (germline): MDHEN, SYDVKM. CDR3 sequence reads: CASSLGISGANVLTF. DNA for the CDR3: TGTGCCAGCAGTTTGGGCATCTCTGGGGCCAACGTCCTGACTTTC. Full variable domain (missing parts from reference TRBV28 and TRBJ2-6): DVKVTQSSRYLVKRTGEKVFLECVQDMDHENMFWYRQDPGLGLRLIYFSYDVKMKEKGDIPEGYSVSREKKERFSLILESASTNQTSMYLCASSLGISGANVLTFGAGSRLTVL.

The V and J genes are TRBV18 and TRBJ1-5; D remains ambiguous. Germline assignment: CDR1 KGHSH and CDR2 LQKENI. Trimming removed 2 bases at V and 5 bases at J, with 10 bases between. This CDR3 has 14 residues. CDR3 sequence (DNA): TGTGCCAGCTCACCAGCGGGAATCGATCAGCCCCAGCATTTT. The encoded protein is CASSPAGIDQPQHF.

This clone was counted between two and nine times. The V and J genes are TRBV7-6 and TRBJ1-3; possibly TRBD1 for D (6 bases). This CDR3 region has 15 residues. Germline V gene lookup returns CDR1 SGHVS and CDR2 FNYEAQ. The germline V and J ends were trimmed by 5 bases and 4 bases, with 15 bases remaining between them. The chain's CDR3 is CASSPSRGPGNTIYF. The CDR3 nucleotides are TGTGCCAGCAGCCCTTCCAGGGGACCAGGAAACACCATATATTTT.

The genes are TRBV28 and TRBJ1-5; the D gene is possibly TRBD1 (5 bases). In germline, CDR1 is MDHEN, CDR2 SYDVKM. The ends were cut back, 5 bases at V and 3 bases at J, with 17 bases in the middle. The CDR3 has 16 amino acids. CDR3 DNA sequence: TGTGCCAGCAGTCAGGGCGCAGGGTGGGTCAATCAGCCCCAGCATTTT. It specifies CASSQGAGWVNQPQHF. The full variable domain, with the rest looked up from reference TRBV28 and TRBJ1-5, is DVKVTQSSRYLVKRTGEKVFLECVQDMDHENMFWYRQDPGLGLRLIYFSYDVKMKEKGDIPEGYSVSREKKERFSLILESASTNQTSMYLCASSQGAGWVNQPQHFGDGTRLSIL.

The genes are TRBV11-3 and TRBJ2-5; the match to TRBD1 covers 11 bases. The CDR3 has 14 amino acids. V trimming: 8 bases; J trimming: 5 bases; junction bases outside the gene matches: 7. Germline lookup yields CDR1 SGHNT and CDR2 YENEEA. CDR3 amino acids: CASQPGQGVETQYF. CDR3 nucleotides: TGTGCCAGCCAACCGGGACAGGGGGTGGAGACCCAGTACTTC.

The chain couples TRBV6-5 to TRBJ2-1; 8 nucleotides line up with TRBD1. V lost 7 bases, J lost 9 bases, and 8 bases stayed unmatched. Germline-derived CDR1 and CDR2 are MNHEY and SVGAGI. There are 13 residues in the CDR3. DNA of the CDR3: TGTGCCAGCAACCACAGGGGGAAGGCTGAGCAGTTCTTC. It encodes CASNHRGKAEQFF.

This chain connects TRBV18 to TRBJ1-1; D possibly corresponds to TRBD1 (6 bases). Germline loops: CDR1 KGHSH, CDR2 LQKENI. CDR3 length equals 13 residues. V was shortened by 1 base and J by 6 bases, with 9 bases between the two germline ends. The CDR3 region is CASSPRRGPEAFF. The DNA for the CDR3 is TGTGCCAGCTCACCACGCAGGGGCCCTGAAGCTTTCTTT.

V usage is TRBV28 and J usage is TRBJ1-2; 9 bases align to TRBD1. From germline, CDR1 is MDHEN and CDR2 SYDVKM. Germline trimming cut 5 bases from V and 3 bases from J; bases unmatched to any gene: 10. The CDR3 consists of 16 residues. In DNA, the CDR3 is TGTGCCAGCAGTCCCCGTCCGGGACAGGGTCACTATGGCTACACCTTC. Amino acid sequence: CASSPRPGQGHYGYTF.

The chain combines TRBV7-2 with TRBJ2-3, with 12 bases fitting TRBD2. The CDR3 is 17 residues long. CDR1 is SGHTA and CDR2 is FQGNSA in the germline V gene. V was pared by 3 bases and J by 6 bases, with 10 bases of the junction left unmatched. The CDR3 sequence is CASSFFGLAGPGDTQYF. The CDR3 DNA reads TGTGCCAGCAGCTTCTTCGGACTAGCGGGGCCGGGGGATACGCAGTATTTT.

This clone was seen a few times. This chain joins TRBV30 and TRBJ1-4, with 9 positions matching TRBD1. This CDR3 has 15 residues. Germline CDR1 GTSNPN, CDR2 SVGIG (reference sequence). The ends lost 3 bases at V and 7 bases at J; junction bases unmatched: 9. DNA for the CDR3: TGTGCCTGGAGCTATATGGACAGGGGTGGTGAAAAACTGTTTTTT. This encodes CAWSYMDRGGEKLFF.

The chain carries TRBV5-4 and TRBJ2-3, with 9 bases lining up with TRBD2. CDR3 size: 16 residues. Germline V gives CDR1 SGHNT, CDR2 YYREEE (reference sequence). V lost 4 bases to trimming and J lost 2 bases; unmatched junction nucleotides: 8. As DNA, the CDR3 is TGTGCCAGCAGCCGGCGGGGGGGAGAGGACACAGATACGCAGTATTTT. Translation: CASSRRGGEDTDTQYF.

This chain links TRBV18 with TRBJ1-2; tentative D call: TRBD1 (6 bases). This CDR3 is built from 13 residues. From germline, CDR1 is KGHSH and CDR2 LQKENI. The germline V and J ends were trimmed by 3 bases and 6 bases, with 11 bases remaining between them. The CDR3 reads CASSPGTRNGYTF. For the CDR3, the DNA is TGTGCCAGCTCACCCGGGACAAGAAATGGCTACACCTTC.

The V gene is TRBV9, the J gene TRBJ1-4; D may be TRBD1 (5 bases). V was cut by 4 bases and J by 2 bases, with 15 bases left in between. From germline, CDR1 is SGDLS and CDR2 YYNGEE. The CDR3 extends over 16 amino acids. The CDR3 DNA reads TGTGCCAGCAGCCAATGGGGGGGAGCGACTAATGAAAAACTGTTTTTT. Protein sequence: CASSQWGGATNEKLFF.

The V gene is TRBV4-3, the J gene TRBJ2-7, with D tentatively TRBD2 (6 bases). CDR1 LGHNA and CDR2 YSLEER come from the germline V gene. The CDR3 extends over 15 amino acids. Trimming left V 0 bases short and J 0 bases short, with 9 bases between. This CDR3 reads CASSQEEGFSYEQYF. The CDR3 coding sequence is TGCGCCAGCAGCCAAGAGGAGGGGTTCTCCTACGAGCAGTACTTC.

The chain links TRBV3-1 (or the pseudogene TRBV3-2) to TRBJ1-1; 8 bases align to TRBD1. Germline assignment: CDR1 LGHDT and CDR2 YNNKEL (reference sequence). V lost 1 base and J lost 10; bases outside the gene matches: 11. CDR3 length: 15 amino acids. CDR3 protein: CASSQALIRGQGAFF. The CDR3 coding sequence is TGTGCCAGCAGCCAAGCTTTAATCAGGGGGCAAGGAGCTTTCTTT.

The rearrangement links TRBV19 to TRBJ1-5, with TRBD1 matching over 10 bases. Germline V gene data show CDR1 as LNHDA and CDR2 as SQIVND (reference sequence). The CDR3 runs 13 residues. The ends lost 9 bases at V and 4 bases at J; junction bases unmatched: 3. CDR3 nucleotides: TGTGCCAGCCGGGGACAGGGGAATCAGCCCCAGCATTTT. This gives the protein CASRGQGNQPQHF.